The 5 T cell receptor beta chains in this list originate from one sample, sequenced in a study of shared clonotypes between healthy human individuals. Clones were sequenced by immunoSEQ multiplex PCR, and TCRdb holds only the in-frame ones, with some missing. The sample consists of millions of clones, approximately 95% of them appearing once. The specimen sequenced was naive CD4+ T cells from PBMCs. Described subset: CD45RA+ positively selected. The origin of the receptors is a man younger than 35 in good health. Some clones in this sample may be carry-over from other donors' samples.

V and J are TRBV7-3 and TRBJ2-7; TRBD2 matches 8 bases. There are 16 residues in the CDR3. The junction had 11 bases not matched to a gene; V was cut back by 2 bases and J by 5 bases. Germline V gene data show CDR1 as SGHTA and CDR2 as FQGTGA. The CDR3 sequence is CASSLLGSGSKDEQYF. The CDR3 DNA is TGTGCCAGCAGCTTACTGGGGAGCGGGAGCAAGGACGAGCAGTACTTC.

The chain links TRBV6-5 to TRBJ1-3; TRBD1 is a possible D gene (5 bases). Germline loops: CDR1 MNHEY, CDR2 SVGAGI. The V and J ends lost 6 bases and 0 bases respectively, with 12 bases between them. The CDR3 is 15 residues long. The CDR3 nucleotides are TGTGCCAGCAGGGATGCAGGGAGCTCTGGAAACACCATATATTTT. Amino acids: CASRDAGSSGNTIYF.

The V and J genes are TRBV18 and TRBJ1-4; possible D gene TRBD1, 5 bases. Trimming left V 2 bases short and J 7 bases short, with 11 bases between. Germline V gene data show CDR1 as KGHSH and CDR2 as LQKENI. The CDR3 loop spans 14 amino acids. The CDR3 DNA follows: TGTGCCAGCTCACCAGGGGTGGGGCCTGAAAAACTGTTTTTT. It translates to CASSPGVGPEKLFF.

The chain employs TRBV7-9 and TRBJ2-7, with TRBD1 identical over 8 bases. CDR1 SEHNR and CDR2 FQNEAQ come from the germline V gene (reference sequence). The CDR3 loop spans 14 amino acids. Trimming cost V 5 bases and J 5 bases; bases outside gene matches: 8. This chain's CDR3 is CASSPDRGGNEQYF. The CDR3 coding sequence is TGTGCCAGCAGCCCTGACAGGGGAGGAAACGAGCAGTACTTC.

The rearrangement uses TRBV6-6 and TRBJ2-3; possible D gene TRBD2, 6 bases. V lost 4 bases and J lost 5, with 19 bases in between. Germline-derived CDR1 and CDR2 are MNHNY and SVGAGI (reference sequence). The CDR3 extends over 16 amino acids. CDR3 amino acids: CASSLLAGPPQDTQYF. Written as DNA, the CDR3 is TGTGCCAGCAGTTTATTGGCGGGACCACCCCAAGATACGCAGTATTTT.